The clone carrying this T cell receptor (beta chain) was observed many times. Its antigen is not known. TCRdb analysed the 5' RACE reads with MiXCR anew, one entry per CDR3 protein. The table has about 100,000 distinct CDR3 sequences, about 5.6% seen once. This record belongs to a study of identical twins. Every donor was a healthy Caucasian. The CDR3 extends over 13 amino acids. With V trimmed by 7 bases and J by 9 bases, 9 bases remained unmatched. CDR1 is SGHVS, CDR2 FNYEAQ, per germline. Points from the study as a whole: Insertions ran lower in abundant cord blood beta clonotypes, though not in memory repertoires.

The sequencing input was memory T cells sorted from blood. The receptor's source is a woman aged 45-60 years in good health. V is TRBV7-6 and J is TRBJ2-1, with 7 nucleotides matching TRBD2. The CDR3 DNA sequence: TGTGCCAGCAACCATGGGGCGGGAGCTGAGCAGTTCTTC. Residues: CASNHGAGAEQFF.